These 8 T cell receptor beta chains share one sample of origin, sequenced in a study of blood T cell repertoires in COVID-19. Assay: immunoSEQ multiplex PCR; the TCRdb copy retains only in-frame clones and omits some. Counted here are 70,000 or so clones, about nine tenths occurring once; the ten biggest clones make up under 6.5%. Sequencing input: peripheral blood. Receptors originate from a man aged 50 to 59 with active COVID-19.

The genes are TRBV4-3 and TRBJ1-5; D is unclear. Between the trimmed V and J ends, which lost 0 bases and 5 bases, there was a span of 5 bases. The V gene's germline CDR1 is LGHNA and CDR2 YSLEER. The CDR3 runs 13 residues. DNA of the CDR3: TGCGCCAGCAGCCAAGATTTCGATCAGCCCCAGCATTTT. It translates to CASSQDFDQPQHF.

This sequence joins TRBV6-5 and TRBJ1-4; the match to TRBD1 covers 7 bases. Per germline, CDR1 MNHEY and CDR2 SVGAGI. This CDR3 contains 15 residues. J lost 5 bases, V lost 2 bases, and 5 bases had no gene match. Here the CDR3 reads CASSYDGTANEKLFF. DNA of the CDR3: TGTGCCAGCAGTTACGACGGGACAGCGAATGAAAAACTGTTTTTT.

This clone has more than one count but fewer than ten. The rearrangement joins TRBV28 to TRBJ2-7; D ambiguous. The CDR3 consists of 12 residues. V gave up 2 bases and J gave up 1 base, with 3 bases separating them. The germline V gene encodes CDR1 MDHEN and CDR2 SYDVKM. The CDR3 protein is CASSLRSYEQYF. The CDR3 nucleotides read TGTGCCAGCAGTTTACGTTCCTACGAGCAGTACTTC.

This clone was recorded once. The chain recombines TRBV6-6 with TRBJ1-1; D call uncertain. Germline V gene lookup returns CDR1 MNHNY and CDR2 SVGAGI (reference sequence). The CDR3 length is 14 residues. The V gene lost 6 bases and the J gene lost 4 bases, with 15 bases spanning the gap. The CDR3 region is CASRLPGRTTEAFF. The CDR3 coding sequence is TGTGCCAGCAGACTTCCAGGCAGAACCACTGAAGCTTTCTTT.

The J gene is TRBJ2-3, the V gene TRBV12-3 or TRBV12-4; maybe TRBD1 (5 bases). V was shortened by 6 bases and J by 3 bases, with 10 bases between the two germline ends. The CDR3 covers 13 residues. CDR3 sequence reads: CASRLGQTDTQYF. Written as DNA, the CDR3 is TGTGCCAGCAGATTGGGGCAGACAGATACGCAGTATTTT.

The rearrangement links TRBV14 to TRBJ1-1; D unresolved. There are 14 residues in the CDR3. Germline V gene data show CDR1 as SGHDN and CDR2 as FVKESK. V lost 3 bases and J 4 bases, leaving 12 bases between the germline ends. The DNA of the CDR3 is TGTGCCAGCAGCCATAATCTACGGGGCACTGAAGCTTTCTTT. This codes for CASSHNLRGTEAFF.

This chain uses TRBV4-3 with TRBJ2-2; D remains unclear. Germline CDR1 is LGHNA and CDR2 is YSLEER. V lost 0 bases, J lost 5 bases, and 13 bases lay in between. CDR3 length: 16 amino acids. The CDR3 DNA is TGCGCCAGCAGCCAAGATCAGGCGACGCCTACCGGGGAGCTGTTTTTT. It codes for CASSQDQATPTGELFF.

The chain couples TRBV28 to TRBJ2-5; perhaps TRBD2 as D (5 bases). The CDR3 contains 13 residues. V was clipped by 10 bases and J by 5 bases, with 17 bases between them. CDR1 is MDHEN, CDR2 SYDVKM, per germline. The CDR3 here is CATAPGSGETQYF. In DNA form, the CDR3 reads TGTGCCACCGCCCCAGGCTCGGGGGAGACCCAGTACTTC.